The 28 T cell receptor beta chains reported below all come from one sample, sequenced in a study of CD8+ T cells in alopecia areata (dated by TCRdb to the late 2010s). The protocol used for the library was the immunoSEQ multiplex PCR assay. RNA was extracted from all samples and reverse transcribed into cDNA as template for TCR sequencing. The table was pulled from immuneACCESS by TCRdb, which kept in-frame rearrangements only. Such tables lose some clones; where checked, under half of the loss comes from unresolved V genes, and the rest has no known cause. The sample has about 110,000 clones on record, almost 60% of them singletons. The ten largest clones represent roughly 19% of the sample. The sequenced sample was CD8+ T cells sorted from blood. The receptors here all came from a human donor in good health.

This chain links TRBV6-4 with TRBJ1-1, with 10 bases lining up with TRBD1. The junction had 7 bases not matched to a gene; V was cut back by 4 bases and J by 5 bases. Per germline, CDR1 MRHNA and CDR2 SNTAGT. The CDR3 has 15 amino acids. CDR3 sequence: CASSGGQGEGTEAFF. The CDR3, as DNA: TGTGCCAGCAGTGGCGGACAGGGGGAGGGAACTGAAGCTTTCTTT.

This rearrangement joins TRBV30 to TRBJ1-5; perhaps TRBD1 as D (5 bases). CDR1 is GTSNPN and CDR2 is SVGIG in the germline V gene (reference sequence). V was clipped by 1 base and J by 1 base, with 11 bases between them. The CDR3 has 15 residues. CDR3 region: CAWSGGRASNQPQHF. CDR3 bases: TGTGCCTGGAGTGGGGGACGGGCAAGCAATCAGCCCCAGCATTTT.

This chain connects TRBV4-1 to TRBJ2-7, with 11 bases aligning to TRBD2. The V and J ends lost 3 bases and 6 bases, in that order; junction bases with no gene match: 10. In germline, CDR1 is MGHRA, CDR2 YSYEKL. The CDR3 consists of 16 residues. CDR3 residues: CASSHPTTSGESEQYF. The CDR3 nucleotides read TGCGCCAGCAGCCACCCAACGACTAGCGGGGAGTCCGAGCAGTACTTC.

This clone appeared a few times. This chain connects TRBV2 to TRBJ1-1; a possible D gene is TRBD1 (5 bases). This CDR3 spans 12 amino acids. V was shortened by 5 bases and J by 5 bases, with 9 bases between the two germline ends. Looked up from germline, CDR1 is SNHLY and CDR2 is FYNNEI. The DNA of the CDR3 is TGTGCCAGCAGTTCGAGGGGTACTGAAGCTTTCTTT. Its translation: CASSSRGTEAFF.

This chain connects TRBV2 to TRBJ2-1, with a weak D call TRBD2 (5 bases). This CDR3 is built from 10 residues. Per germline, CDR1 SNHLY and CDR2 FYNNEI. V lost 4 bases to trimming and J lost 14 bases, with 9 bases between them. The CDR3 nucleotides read TGTGCCAGCAGTGGACTAAGGGAGTTCTTC. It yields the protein CASSGLREFF.

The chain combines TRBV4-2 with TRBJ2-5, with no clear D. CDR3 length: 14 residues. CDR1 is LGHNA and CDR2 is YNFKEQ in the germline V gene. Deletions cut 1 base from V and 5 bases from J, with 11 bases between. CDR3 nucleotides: TGTGCCAGCAGCCAAGGAGAAGGTTGGGAGACCCAGTACTTC. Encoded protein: CASSQGEGWETQYF.

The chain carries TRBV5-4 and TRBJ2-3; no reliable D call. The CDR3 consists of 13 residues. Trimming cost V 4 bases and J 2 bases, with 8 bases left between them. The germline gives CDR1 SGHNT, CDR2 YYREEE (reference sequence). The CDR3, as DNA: TGTGCCAGCAGCCCGCGAACCACAGATACGCAGTATTTT. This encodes CASSPRTTDTQYF.

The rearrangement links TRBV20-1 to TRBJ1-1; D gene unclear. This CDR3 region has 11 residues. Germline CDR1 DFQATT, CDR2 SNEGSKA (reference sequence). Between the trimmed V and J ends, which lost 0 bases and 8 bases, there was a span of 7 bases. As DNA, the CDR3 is TGCAGTGCTAGAGAGGTTCGCGAAGCTTTCTTT. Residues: CSAREVREAFF.

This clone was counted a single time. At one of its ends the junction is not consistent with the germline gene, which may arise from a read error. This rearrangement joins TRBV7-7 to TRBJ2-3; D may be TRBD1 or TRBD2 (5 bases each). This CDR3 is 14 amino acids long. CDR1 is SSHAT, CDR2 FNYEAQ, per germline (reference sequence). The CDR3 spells CASSLEGSSDTQYF. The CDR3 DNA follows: TGTGCTAGCAGCTTAGAGGGGTCTAGCGATACGCAGTATTTT.

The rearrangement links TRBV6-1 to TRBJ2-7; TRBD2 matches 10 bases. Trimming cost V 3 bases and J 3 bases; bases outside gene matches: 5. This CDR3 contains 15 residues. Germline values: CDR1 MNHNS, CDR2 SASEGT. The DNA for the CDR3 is TGTGCCAGCAGTGAGGTAGCGGGGGGCCTCTACGAGCAGTACTTC. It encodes CASSEVAGGLYEQYF.

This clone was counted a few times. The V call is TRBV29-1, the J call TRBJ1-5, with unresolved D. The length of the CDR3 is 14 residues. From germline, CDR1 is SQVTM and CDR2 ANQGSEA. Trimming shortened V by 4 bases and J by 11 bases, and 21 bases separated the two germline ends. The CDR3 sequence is CSVGGLRPDGSQHF. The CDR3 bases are TGCAGCGTTGGTGGCCTTCGGCCGGATGGGTCCCAGCATTTT.

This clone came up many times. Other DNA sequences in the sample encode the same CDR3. Here the CDR3 DNA reads TGTGCCTCCGGACTAGCGGGGGGGGGTGAGCAGTTCTTC. This codes for CASGLAGGGEQFF. The rearrangement uses TRBV30 and TRBJ2-1; 15 nucleotides agree with TRBD2. The CDR3 consists of 13 residues. V trimming: 7 bases; J trimming: 9 bases; junction bases outside the gene matches: 4. Germline CDR1 is GTSNPN and CDR2 is SVGIG (reference sequence).

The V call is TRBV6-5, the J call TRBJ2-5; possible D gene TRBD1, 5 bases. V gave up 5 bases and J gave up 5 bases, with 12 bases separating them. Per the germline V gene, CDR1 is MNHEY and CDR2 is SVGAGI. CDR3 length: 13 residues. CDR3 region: CASSRSGWETQYF. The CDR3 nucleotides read TGTGCCAGCAGTCGATCAGGGTGGGAGACCCAGTACTTC.

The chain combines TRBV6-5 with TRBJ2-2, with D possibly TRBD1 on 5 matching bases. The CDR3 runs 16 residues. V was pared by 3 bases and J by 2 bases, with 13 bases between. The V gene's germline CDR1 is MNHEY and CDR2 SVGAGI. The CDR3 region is CASSYGAPGNTGELFF. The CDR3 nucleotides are TGTGCCAGCAGTTATGGGGCCCCAGGAAACACCGGGGAGCTGTTTTTT.

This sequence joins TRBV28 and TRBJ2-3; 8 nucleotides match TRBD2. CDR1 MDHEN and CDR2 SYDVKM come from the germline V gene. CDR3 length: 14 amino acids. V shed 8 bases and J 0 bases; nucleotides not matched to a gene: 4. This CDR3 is CASQGLESTDTQYF. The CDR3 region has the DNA TGTGCCAGCCAGGGACTAGAGAGCACAGATACGCAGTATTTT.

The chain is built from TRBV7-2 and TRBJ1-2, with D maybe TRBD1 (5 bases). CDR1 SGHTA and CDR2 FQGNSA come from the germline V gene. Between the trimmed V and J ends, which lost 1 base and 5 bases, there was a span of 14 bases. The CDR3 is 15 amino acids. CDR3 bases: TGTGCCAGCAGCTTAGGGCCCTACAAGGGGTATGGCTACACCTTC. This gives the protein CASSLGPYKGYGYTF.

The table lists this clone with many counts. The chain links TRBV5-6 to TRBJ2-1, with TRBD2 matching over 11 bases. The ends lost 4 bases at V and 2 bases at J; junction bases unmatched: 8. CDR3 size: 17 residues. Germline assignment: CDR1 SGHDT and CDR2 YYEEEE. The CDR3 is CASSPRLLAGAYNEQFF. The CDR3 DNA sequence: TGTGCCAGCAGCCCCAGACTACTAGCGGGGGCCTACAATGAGCAGTTCTTC.

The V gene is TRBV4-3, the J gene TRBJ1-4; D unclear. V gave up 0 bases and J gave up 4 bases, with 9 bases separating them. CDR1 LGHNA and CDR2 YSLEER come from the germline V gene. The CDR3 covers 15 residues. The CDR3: CASSQEGTDNEKLFF. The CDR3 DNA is TGCGCCAGCAGCCAAGAGGGAACAGATAATGAAAAACTGTTTTTT.

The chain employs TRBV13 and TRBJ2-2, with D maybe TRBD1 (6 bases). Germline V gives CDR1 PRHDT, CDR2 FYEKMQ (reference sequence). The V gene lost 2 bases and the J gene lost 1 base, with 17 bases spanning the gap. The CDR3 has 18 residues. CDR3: CASSLSLRDNENTGELFF. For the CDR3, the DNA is TGTGCCAGCAGCTTATCGTTAAGGGACAACGAGAACACCGGGGAGCTGTTTTTT. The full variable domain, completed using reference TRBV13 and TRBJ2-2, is AAGVIQSPRHLIKEKRETATLKCYPIPRHDTVYWYQQGPGQDPQFLISFYEKMQSDKGSIPDRFSAQQFSDYHSELNMSSLELGDSALYFCASSLSLRDNENTGELFFGEGSRLTVL.

The CDR3 is CASSPIPGLGYTGELFF. The CDR3 DNA follows: TGTGCCAGCAGTCCTATTCCGGGACTAGGATACACCGGGGAGCTGTTTTTT. The chain links TRBV27 to TRBJ2-2; 8 positions agree with TRBD2. CDR3 length: 17 residues. In germline, CDR1 is MNHEY, CDR2 SMNVEV (reference sequence). The trim removed 5 bases at V and 3 bases at J, leaving 11 bases unmatched.

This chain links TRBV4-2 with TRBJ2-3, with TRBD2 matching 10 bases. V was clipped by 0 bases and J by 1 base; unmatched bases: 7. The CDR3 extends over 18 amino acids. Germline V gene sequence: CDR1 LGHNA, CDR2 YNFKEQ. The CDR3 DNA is TGTGCCAGCAGCCAAGAGTCCCCTAGCGGGGGAGGCACAGATACGCAGTATTTT. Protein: CASSQESPSGGGTDTQYF.

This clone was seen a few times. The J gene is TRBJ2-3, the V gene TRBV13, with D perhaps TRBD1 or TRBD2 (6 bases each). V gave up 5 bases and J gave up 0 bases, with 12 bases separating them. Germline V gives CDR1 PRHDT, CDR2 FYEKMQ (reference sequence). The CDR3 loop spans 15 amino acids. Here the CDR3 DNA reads TGTGCCAGCAGCGCTAGGGGGGTAAGCACAGATACGCAGTATTTT. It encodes CASSARGVSTDTQYF.

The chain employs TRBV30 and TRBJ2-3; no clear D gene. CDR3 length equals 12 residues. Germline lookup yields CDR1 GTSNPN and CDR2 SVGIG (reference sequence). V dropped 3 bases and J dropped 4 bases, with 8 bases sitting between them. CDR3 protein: CAWSGDPDTQYF. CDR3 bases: TGTGCCTGGAGCGGTGACCCAGATACGCAGTATTTT.

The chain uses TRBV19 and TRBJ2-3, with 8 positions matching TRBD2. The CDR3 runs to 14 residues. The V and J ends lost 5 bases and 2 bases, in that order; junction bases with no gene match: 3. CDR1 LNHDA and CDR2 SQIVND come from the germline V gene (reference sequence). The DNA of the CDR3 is TGTGCCAGTAGTCTTAGCGGGGTCACAGATACGCAGTATTTT. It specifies CASSLSGVTDTQYF.

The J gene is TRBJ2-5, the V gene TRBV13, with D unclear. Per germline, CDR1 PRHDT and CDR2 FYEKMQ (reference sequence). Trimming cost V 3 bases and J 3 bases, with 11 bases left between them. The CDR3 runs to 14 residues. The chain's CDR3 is CASSFLRQEETQYF. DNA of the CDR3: TGTGCCAGCAGCTTCCTGAGGCAAGAAGAGACCCAGTACTTC. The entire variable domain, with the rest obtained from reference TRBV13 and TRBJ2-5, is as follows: AAGVIQSPRHLIKEKRETATLKCYPIPRHDTVYWYQQGPGQDPQFLISFYEKMQSDKGSIPDRFSAQQFSDYHSELNMSSLELGDSALYFCASSFLRQEETQYFGPGTRLLVL.

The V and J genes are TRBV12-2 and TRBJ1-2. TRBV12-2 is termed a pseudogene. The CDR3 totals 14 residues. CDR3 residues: CASRLRTDYYGYTF. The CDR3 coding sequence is TGTGCAAGTCGCTTAAGGACTGATTACTATGGCTACACCTTC.

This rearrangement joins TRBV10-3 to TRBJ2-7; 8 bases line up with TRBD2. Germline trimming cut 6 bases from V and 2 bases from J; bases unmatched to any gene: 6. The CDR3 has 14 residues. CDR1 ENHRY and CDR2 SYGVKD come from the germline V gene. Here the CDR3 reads CAISAGGSTYEQYF. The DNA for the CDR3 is TGTGCCATCAGCGCGGGGGGATCAACCTACGAGCAGTACTTC.

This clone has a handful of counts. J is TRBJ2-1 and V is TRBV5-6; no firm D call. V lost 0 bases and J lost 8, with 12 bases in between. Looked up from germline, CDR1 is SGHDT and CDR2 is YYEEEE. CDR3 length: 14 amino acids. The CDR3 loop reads CASSLAPILHEQFF. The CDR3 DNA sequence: TGTGCCAGCAGCTTGGCCCCGATACTCCATGAGCAGTTCTTC.